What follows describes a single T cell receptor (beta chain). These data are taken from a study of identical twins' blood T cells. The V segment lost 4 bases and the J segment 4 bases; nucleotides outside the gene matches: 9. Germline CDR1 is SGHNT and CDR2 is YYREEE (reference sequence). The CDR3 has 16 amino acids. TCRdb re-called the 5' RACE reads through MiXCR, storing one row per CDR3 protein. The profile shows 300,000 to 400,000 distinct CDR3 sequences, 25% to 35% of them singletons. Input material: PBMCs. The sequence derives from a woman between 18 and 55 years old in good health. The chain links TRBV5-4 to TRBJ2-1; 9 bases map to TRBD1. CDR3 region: CASSLPGQGLYNEQFF. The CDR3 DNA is TGTGCCAGCAGCCTCCCGGGACAGGGACTTTACAATGAGCAGTTCTTC.